This T cell receptor beta chain originates from a study of beta chain features in type 1 diabetes. The sample holds many counts of this clone. The CDR3 runs to 14 residues. CDR1 and CDR2 (germline): GTSNPN, SVGIG (reference sequence). With V trimmed by 3 bases and J by 4 bases, 8 bases remained unmatched. Expressed TCRB transcripts got sequenced, as all isolated RNA was reverse transcribed. Sequenced by immunoSEQ multiplex PCR; TCRdb stores in-frame clones only, minus some. The table lists fewer than 200,000 clones, under 9.5% of them singletons, with around 0.65% in the top ten. The chain has TRBV30 and TRBJ2-7; 8 nucleotides match TRBD2. Sequenced: central memory CD4+ T cells from blood. The origin of this receptor is a man aged 18 to 30 in good health. The CDR3 here is CAWRTGRASYEQYF. CDR3 bases: TGTGCCTGGAGGACCGGGAGGGCCTCTTACGAGCAGTACTTC.